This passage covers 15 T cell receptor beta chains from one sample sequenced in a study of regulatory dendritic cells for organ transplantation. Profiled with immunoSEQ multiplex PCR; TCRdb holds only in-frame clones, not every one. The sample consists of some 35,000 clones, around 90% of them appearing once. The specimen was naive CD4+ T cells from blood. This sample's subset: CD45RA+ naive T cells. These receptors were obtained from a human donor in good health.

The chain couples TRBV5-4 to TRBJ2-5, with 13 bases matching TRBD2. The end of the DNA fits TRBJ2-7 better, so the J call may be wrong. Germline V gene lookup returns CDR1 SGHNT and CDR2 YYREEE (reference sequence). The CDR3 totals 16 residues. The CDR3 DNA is TGTGCCAGCAGCCTGGGGACTAGCGGGGCGTCCTACGAGCAGTACTTC. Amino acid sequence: CASSLGTSGASYEQYF.

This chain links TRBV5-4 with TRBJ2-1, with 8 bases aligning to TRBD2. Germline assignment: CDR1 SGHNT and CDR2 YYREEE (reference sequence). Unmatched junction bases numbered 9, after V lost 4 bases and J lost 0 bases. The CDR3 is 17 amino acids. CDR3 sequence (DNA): TGTGCCAGCAGCGGAGTTAGCCGGGAGGGCTCCTACAATGAGCAGTTCTTC. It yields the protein CASSGVSREGSYNEQFF.

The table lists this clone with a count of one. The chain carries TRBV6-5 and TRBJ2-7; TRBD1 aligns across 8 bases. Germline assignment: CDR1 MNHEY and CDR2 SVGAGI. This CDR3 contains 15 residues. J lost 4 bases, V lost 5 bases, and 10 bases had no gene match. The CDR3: CASSVPGQGSYEQYF. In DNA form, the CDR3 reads TGTGCCAGCAGTGTCCCCGGACAGGGATCGTACGAGCAGTACTTC.

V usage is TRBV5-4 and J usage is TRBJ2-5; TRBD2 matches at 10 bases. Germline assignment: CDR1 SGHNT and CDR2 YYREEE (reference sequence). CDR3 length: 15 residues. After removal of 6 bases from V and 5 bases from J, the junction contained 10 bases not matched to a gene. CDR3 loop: CASTPSAGGHETQYF. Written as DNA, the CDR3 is TGTGCCAGCACCCCTTCAGCGGGGGGGCATGAGACCCAGTACTTC.

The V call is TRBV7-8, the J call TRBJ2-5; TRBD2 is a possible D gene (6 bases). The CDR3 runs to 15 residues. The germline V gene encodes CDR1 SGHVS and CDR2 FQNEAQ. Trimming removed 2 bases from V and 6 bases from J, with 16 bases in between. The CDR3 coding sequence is TGTGCCAGCAGCTTAAGGGACGGGAGTCTGAAGACCCAGTACTTC. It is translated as CASSLRDGSLKTQYF.

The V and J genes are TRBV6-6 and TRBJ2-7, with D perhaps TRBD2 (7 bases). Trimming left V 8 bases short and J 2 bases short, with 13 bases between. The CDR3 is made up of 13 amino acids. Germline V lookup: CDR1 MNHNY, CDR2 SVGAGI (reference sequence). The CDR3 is CASRAGATYEQYF. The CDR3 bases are TGTGCCAGCCGCGCGGGGGCGACCTACGAGCAGTACTTC.

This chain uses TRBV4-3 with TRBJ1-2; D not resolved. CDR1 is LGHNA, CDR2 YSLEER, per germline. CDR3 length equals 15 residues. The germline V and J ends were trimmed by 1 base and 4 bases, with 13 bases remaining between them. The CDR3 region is CASSQAANTFYGYTF. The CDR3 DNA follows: TGCGCCAGCAGCCAAGCCGCCAACACTTTCTATGGCTACACCTTC.

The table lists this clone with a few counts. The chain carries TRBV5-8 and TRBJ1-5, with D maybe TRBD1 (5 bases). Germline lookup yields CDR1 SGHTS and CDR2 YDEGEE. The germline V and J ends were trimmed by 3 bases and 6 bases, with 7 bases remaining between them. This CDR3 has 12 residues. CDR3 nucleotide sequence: TGTGCCAGCAGCTGGAGGGGTCAGCCCCAGCATTTT. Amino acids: CASSWRGQPQHF.

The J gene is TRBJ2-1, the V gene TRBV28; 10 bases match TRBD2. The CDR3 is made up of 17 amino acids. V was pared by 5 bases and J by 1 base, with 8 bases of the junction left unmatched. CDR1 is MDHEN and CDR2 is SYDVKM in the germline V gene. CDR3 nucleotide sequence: TGTGCCAGCAGTCCCTCGGTACTAGCGGGATCCTACAATGAGCAGTTCTTC. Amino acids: CASSPSVLAGSYNEQFF.

CDR3 protein: CASSQVIPGGVYEQYF. The DNA of the CDR3 is TGTGCCAGCAGCCAAGTGATTCCAGGGGGCGTTTACGAGCAGTACTTC. The J gene is TRBJ2-7, the V gene TRBV4-2; TRBD1 agrees at 8 bases. V was pared by 1 base and J by 4 bases, with 9 bases of the junction left unmatched. The CDR3 spans 16 residues. The germline V gene encodes CDR1 LGHNA and CDR2 YNFKEQ.

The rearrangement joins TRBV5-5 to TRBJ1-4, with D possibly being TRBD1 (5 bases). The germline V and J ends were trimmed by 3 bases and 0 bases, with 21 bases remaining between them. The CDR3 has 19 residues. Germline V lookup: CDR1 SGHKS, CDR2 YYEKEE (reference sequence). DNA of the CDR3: TGTGCCAGCAGCTCGGGGCCAATTTTGAGGTCTGCAACTAATGAAAAACTGTTTTTT. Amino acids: CASSSGPILRSATNEKLFF.

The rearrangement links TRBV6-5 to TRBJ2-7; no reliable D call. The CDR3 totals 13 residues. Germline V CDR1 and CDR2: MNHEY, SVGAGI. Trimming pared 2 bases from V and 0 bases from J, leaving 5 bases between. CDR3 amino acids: CASSYPSSYEQYF. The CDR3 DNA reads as TGTGCCAGCAGTTACCCCTCCTCCTACGAGCAGTACTTC.

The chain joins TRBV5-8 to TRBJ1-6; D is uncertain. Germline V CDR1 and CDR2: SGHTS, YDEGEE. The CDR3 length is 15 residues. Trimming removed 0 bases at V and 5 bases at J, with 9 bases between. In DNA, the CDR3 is TGTGCCAGCAGCTTGGATCTCAGAAATAATTCACCCCTCCACTTT. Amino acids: CASSLDLRNNSPLHF.

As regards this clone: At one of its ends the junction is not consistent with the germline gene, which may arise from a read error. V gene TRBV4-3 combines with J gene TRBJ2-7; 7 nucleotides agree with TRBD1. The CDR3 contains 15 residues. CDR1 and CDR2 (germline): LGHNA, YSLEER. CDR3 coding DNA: TGCGCCAGCAGTCAAGGGAACAGGGGAGCCTACGAGCAGTACTTC. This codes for CASSQGNRGAYEQYF.

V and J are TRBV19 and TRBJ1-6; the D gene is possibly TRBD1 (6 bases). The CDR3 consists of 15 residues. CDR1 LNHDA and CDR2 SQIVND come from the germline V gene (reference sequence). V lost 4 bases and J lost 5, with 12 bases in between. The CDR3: CASSTQTGDNSPLHF. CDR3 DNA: TGTGCCAGTAGTACCCAGACAGGAGATAATTCACCCCTCCACTTT. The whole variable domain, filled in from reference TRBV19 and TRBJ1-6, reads DGGITQSPKYLFRKEGQNVTLSCEQNLNHDAMYWYRQDPGQGLRLIYYSQIVNDFQKGDIAEGYSVSREKKESFPLTVTSAQKNPTAFYLCASSTQTGDNSPLHFGNGTRLTVT.